These 8 T cell receptor beta chains were sequenced from one sample in a study of identical twins. One entry per CDR3 protein results from TCRdb running MiXCR on the 5' RACE reads. The sample holds 1.5 million or so distinct CDR3 sequences, roughly 35% seen once. The sequenced material came from cord blood. The receptors here all came from a newborn girl in good health.

As concerns this clonotype: At one end, the junction sequence differs from germline, possibly due to a read error. This chain connects TRBV12-3 or TRBV12-4 to TRBJ1-2; 8 bases agree with TRBD1. The CDR3 runs to 13 residues. This CDR3 reads CAGRFGQGYGYTF. CDR3 nucleotide sequence: TGTGCCGGCAGGTTCGGACAGGGCTATGGCTACACCTTC.

As regards this clonotype: One junction end disagrees with the germline gene, perhaps due to a read error. CDR3 residues: CASSLNSGSGNERFF. As DNA, the CDR3 is TGTGCCAGCAGCTTAAATAGCGGGAGTGGCAATGAGCGGTTCTTC. This chain joins TRBV7-2 and TRBJ2-1; the match to TRBD2 covers 9 bases. In germline, CDR1 is SGHTA, CDR2 FQGNSA. The CDR3 is 15 residues long.

The CDR3: CASRSGQGPFLAKNIQYF. CDR3 sequence (DNA): TGTGCCAGCAGATCGGGACAGGGCCCCTTCTTAGCCAAAAACATTCAGTACTTC. The genes are TRBV11-2 and TRBJ2-4, with 9 positions matching TRBD1. Losses at the gene ends were 6 bases for V and 0 bases for J; bases not matched to a gene: 12. The germline V gene has CDR1 SGHAT and CDR2 FQNNGV. The CDR3 covers 18 residues.

CDR3 protein: CASSLAGTGRGNQPQHF. CDR3 coding DNA: TGTGCCAGCAGCTTGGCAGGTACAGGGAGAGGCAATCAGCCCCAGCATTTT. The V and J genes are TRBV7-9 and TRBJ1-5; D is possibly TRBD1 (6 bases). The CDR3 is 17 amino acids. Germline assignment: CDR1 SEHNR and CDR2 FQNEAQ (reference sequence). V was clipped by 3 bases and J by 2 bases, with 17 bases between them.

The chain joins TRBV10-3 to TRBJ1-2; D not certain. This CDR3 has 14 amino acids. Germline V CDR1 and CDR2: ENHRY, SYGVKD. The V gene lost 6 bases and the J gene lost 3 bases, with 14 bases spanning the gap. Here the CDR3 DNA reads TGTGCCATCAGCGATTCCGCAGACCACTATGGCTACACCTTC. Its protein is CAISDSADHYGYTF.

This rearrangement joins TRBV2 to TRBJ2-5; 8 nucleotides agree with TRBD2. The trim removed 8 bases at V and 11 bases at J, leaving 13 bases unmatched. The CDR3 totals 13 residues. Germline CDR1 SNHLY, CDR2 FYNNEI. DNA for the CDR3: TGTGCCAGCGTGGCGGGGGGAAGCTTTGTGCAGTACTTC. Translation: CASVAGGSFVQYF.

The V gene is TRBV12-3 or TRBV12-4, the J gene TRBJ2-1; D might be TRBD1 or TRBD2, each matching 5 bases. TRBJ2-7 matches the DNA end more closely, so the J call is doubtful. This CDR3 region has 16 residues. CDR3 region: CASSLSWQGAYNEQYF. The CDR3 DNA sequence: TGTGCCAGCAGTTTATCGTGGCAGGGAGCGTACAATGAGCAGTACTTC.

This clonotype was seen more than once but under ten times. The gene calls are TRBV18 and TRBJ2-1; TRBD2 matches 8 bases. The CDR3 length is 16 residues. CDR1 and CDR2 from the germline V gene are KGHSH and LQKENI. With V trimmed by 3 bases and J by 5 bases, 9 bases remained unmatched. The CDR3 loop reads CASSPNPTSVNNEQFF. The CDR3 bases are TGTGCCAGCTCACCGAATCCGACTAGCGTTAACAATGAGCAGTTCTTC.